The present T cell receptor (beta chain) was sequenced within a study of blood T cell repertoires in COVID-19. Germline V CDR1 and CDR2: SGHDT, YYEEEE. Trimming removed 4 bases from V and 2 bases from J, with 10 bases in between. The CDR3 runs 14 residues. This clone has only one observation. In the source study's methods: Amplification of reference gene primers was used by the study to estimate nucleated cell counts. Profiled with immunoSEQ multiplex PCR; TCRdb holds only in-frame clones, not every one. The V and J calls and clone size were taken over from that table, and D and trimming were inferred from the DNA. Of some 200,000 clones listed, 80% to 90% were seen once; the top ten hold 8.5% to 12%.

What was sequenced was peripheral blood. This receptor was taken from a woman older than 75 with acute or convalescent COVID-19. The chain has TRBV5-6 and TRBJ1-5, with D unresolved. The CDR3 nucleotides read TGTGCCAGCAGCCTAGCCTGGGGCAATCAGCCCCAGCATTTT. It specifies CASSLAWGNQPQHF.